The TCR beta chain described here comes from a study of control samples from healthy donors and cancer patients. Measured with immunoSEQ multiplex PCR; TCRdb has only the in-frame clones, and not every one. The sample has 110,000 to 150,000 clones; around 90% are singletons. In germline, CDR1 is SNHLY, CDR2 FYNNEI. After removal of 1 base from V and 6 bases from J, the junction contained 5 bases not matched to a gene. The CDR3 has 14 residues. This sequence joins TRBV2 and TRBJ1-2; 7 bases match TRBD1. Source material: blood. The receptor was isolated from a man aged 25-40 years in good health. The CDR3 DNA is TGTGCCAGCAGTGAAGAGGGGGCGTGGAATGGCTACACCTTC. Translating it yields CASSEEGAWNGYTF.